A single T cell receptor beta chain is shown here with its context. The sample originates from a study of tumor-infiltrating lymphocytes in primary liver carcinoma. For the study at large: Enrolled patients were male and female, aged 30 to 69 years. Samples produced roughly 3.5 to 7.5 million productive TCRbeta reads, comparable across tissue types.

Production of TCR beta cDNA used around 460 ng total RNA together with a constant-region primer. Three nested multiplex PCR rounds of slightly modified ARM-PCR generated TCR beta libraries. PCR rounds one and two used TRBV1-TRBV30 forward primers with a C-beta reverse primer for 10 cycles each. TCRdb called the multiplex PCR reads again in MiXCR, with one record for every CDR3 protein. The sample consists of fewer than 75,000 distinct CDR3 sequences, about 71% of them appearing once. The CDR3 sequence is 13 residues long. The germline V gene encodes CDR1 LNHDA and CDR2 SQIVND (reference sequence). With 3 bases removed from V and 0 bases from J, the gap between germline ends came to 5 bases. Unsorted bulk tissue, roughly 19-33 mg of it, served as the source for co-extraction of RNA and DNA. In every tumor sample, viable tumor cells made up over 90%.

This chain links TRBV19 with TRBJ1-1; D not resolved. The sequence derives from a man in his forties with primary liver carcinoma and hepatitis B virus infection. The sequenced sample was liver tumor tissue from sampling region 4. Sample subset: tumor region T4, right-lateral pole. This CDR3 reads CASSILLNTEAFF. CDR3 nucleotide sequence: TGTGCCAGTAGTATTCTGTTGAACACTGAAGCTTTCTTT.